This T cell receptor (beta chain) originates from a study of siplizumab effects on memory and regulatory T cells. The assay looked at about 100,000 TCR templates in each sample. Some clones are missing from TCRdb's copy, which holds only in-frame ones; the method was immunoSEQ multiplex PCR. The table has about 99,000 clones, over 85% seen once. Findings and caveats of the study: Relative to controls at approximately 25%, mappable alloreactive CD4+ clones exhibited a mean Treg-derived proportion of 68.8% with siplizumab. Sequences below about 10^-5 frequency were poorly captured, limiting mapping of alloreactive clones. Suppressive activity of Tregs proliferating in siplizumab cultures remained unconfirmed.

This CDR3 has 9 residues. CDR1 is SQVTM and CDR2 is ANQGSEA in the germline V gene. V was shortened by 4 bases and J by 6 bases, with 2 bases between the two germline ends. A note on this clone: The antigen remains unidentified.

The chain employs TRBV29-1 and TRBJ2-3; D remains ambiguous. What was sequenced was Tregs sorted from blood. The sequence came from a human donor in good health. CDR3 bases: TGCAGCGTTGGTGATACGCAGTATTTT. It encodes CSVGDTQYF.